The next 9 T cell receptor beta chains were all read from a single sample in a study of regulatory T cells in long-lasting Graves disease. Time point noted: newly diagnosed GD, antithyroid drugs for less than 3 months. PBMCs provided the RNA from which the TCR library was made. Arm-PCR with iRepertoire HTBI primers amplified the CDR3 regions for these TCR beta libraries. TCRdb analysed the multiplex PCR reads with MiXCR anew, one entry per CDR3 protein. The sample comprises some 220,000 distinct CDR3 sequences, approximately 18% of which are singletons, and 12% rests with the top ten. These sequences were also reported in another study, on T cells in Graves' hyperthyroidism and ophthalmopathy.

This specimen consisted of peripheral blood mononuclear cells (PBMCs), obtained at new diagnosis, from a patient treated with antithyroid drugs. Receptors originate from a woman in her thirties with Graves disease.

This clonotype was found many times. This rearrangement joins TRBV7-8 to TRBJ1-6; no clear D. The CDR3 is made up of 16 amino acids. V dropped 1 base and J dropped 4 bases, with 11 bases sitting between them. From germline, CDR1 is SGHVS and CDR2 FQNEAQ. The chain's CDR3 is CASSLETGGYNSPLHF. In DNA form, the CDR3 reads TGTGCCAGCAGCTTAGAAACCGGCGGGTATAATTCACCCCTCCACTTT. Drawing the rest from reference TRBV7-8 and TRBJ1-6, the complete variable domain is GAGVSQSPRYKVAKRGQDVALRCDPISGHVSLFWYQQALGQGPEFLTYFQNEAQLDKSGLPSDRFFAERPEGSVSTLKIQRTQQEDSAVYLCASSLETGGYNSPLHFGNGTRLTVT.

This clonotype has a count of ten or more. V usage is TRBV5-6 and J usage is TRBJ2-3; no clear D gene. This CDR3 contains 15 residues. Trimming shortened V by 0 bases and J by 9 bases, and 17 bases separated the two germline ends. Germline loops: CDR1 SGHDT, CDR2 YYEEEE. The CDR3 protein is CASSLVGRLSTTQYF. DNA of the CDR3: TGTGCCAGCAGCTTGGTAGGCCGTTTAAGTACGACGCAGTATTTT.

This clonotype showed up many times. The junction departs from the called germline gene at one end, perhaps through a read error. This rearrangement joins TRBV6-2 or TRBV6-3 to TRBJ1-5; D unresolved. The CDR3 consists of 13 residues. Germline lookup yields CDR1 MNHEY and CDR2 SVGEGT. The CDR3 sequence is CASSYSSYGSRNF. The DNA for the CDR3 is TGTGCCAGCAGTTACTCGAGCTACGGCAGCCGGAATTTT.

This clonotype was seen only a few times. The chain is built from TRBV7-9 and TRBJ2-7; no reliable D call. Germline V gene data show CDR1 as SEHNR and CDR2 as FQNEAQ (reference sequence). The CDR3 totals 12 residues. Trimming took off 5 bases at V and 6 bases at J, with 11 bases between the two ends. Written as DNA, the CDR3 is TGTGCCAGCAGCCTCTTTGGTGCCGAGCAGTACTTC. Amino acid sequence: CASSLFGAEQYF.

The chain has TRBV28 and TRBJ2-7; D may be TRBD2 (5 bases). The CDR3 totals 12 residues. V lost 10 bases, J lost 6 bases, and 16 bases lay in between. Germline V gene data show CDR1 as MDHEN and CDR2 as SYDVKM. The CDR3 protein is CATTRNPSEQYF. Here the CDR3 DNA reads TGTGCCACCACTAGGAATCCATCCGAGCAGTACTTC.

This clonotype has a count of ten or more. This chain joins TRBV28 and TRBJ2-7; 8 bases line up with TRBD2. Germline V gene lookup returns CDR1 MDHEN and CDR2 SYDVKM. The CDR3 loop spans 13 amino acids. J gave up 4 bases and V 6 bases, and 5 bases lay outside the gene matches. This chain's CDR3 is CASSFPGGYEQYF. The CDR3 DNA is TGTGCCAGCAGCTTTCCGGGGGGGTACGAGCAGTACTTC.

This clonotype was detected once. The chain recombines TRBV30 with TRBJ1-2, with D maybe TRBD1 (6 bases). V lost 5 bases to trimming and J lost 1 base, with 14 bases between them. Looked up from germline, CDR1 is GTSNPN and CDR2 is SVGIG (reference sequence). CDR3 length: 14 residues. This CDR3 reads CAWRPRGGNYGYTF. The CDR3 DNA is TGTGCCTGGCGACCCCGAGGGGGTAACTATGGCTACACCTTC. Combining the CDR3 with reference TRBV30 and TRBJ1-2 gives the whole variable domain SQTIHQWPATLVQPVGSPLSLECTVEGTSNPNLYWYRQAAGRGLQLLFYSVGIGQISSEVPQNLSASRPQDRQFILSSKKLLLSDSGFYLCAWRPRGGNYGYTFGSGTRLTVV.

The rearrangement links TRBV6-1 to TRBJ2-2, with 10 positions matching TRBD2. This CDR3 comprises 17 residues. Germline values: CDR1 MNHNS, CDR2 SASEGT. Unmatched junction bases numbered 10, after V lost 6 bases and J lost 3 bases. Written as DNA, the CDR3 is TGTGCCAGCAGCTTCTCCGGCCTAGCGGGAGACACCGGGGAGCTGTTTTTT. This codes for CASSFSGLAGDTGELFF.

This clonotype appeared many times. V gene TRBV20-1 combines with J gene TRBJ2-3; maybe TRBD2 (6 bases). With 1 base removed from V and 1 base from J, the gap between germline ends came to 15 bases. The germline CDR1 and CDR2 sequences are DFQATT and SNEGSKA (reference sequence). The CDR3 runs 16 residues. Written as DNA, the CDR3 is TGCAGTGCTAGAGGTCGAGGCGGGGCACGCACAGATACGCAGTATTTT. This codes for CSARGRGGARTDTQYF.